This T cell receptor beta chain originates from a study of identical twins. A single record per CDR3 protein comes from TCRdb applying MiXCR to the 5' RACE reads. The sample gives some 730,000 distinct CDR3 sequences, roughly 20% of which show up once; 13% is in the top ten. The CDR3 totals 15 residues. Germline loops: CDR1 SGHKS, CDR2 YYEKEE (reference sequence). Germline trimming cut 1 base from V and 9 bases from J; bases unmatched to any gene: 9. These data also formed part of another study, on T cells expressing NK-cell markers.

The gene calls are TRBV5-5 and TRBJ2-1, with 8 bases lining up with TRBD1. The clonotype originates from a woman aged 18-29 years in good health. Material for sequencing was PBMCs. CDR3 nucleotide sequence: TGTGCCAGCAGCTTGAACAGGGGGATGGAGGGTGAGCAGTTCTTC. The encoded protein is CASSLNRGMEGEQFF.